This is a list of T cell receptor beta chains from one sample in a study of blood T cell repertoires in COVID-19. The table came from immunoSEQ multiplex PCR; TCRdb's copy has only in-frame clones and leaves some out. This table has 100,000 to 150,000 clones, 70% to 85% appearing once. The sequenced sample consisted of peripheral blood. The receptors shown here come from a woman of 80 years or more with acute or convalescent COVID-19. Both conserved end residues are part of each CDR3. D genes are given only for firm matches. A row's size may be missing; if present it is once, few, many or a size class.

cdr3_aa: CASSQEWGTAFFNSPLHF
cdr3_nt: TGCGCCAGCAGCCAAGAATGGGGGACAGCGTTTTTTAATTCACCCCTCCACTTT
j_call: TRBJ1-6
d_call: TRBD1
v_call: TRBV4-3
clone_size: .

cdr3_aa: CAISGRTVNSPLHF
cdr3_nt: TGTGCCATCAGTGGGAGGACAGTTAATTCACCCCTCCACTTT
j_call: TRBJ1-6
d_call: .
v_call: TRBV10-3
clone_size: .

cdr3_aa: CASSIAGGGKQPQHF
cdr3_nt: TGTGCCAGTAGTATTGCGGGGGGTGGCAAGCAGCCCCAGCATTTT
j_call: TRBJ1-5
d_call: .
v_call: TRBV19
clone_size: .

cdr3_aa: CASSLGTGVSYNEQFF
cdr3_nt: TGCGCCAGCAGCTTGGGGACAGGGGTATCCTACAATGAGCAGTTCTTC
j_call: TRBJ2-1
d_call: TRBD1
v_call: TRBV5-1
clone_size: .

cdr3_aa: CASSKGVGGLSGNTIYF
cdr3_nt: TGTGCCAGCAGCAAAGGGGTAGGGGGTCTCTCTGGAAACACCATATATTTT
j_call: TRBJ1-3
d_call: .
v_call: TRBV21-1
clone_size: .

cdr3_aa: CASSPGLASTGELFF
cdr3_nt: TGTGCCAGCAGCCCGGGACTAGCTTCAACCGGGGAGCTGTTTTTT
j_call: TRBJ2-2
d_call: TRBD2
v_call: TRBV7-9
clone_size: once

cdr3_aa: CASSEGAGRSYEQYF
cdr3_nt: TGTGCCAGCAGCGAGGGCGCGGGGCGATCCTACGAGCAGTACTTC
j_call: TRBJ2-7
d_call: .
v_call: TRBV21-1
clone_size: .

cdr3_aa: CATSDFVSRSGGPYNEQFF
cdr3_nt: TGTGCCACCAGTGATTTCGTCAGCCGATCGGGAGGGCCGTACAATGAGCAGTTCTTC
j_call: TRBJ2-1
d_call: TRBD2
v_call: TRBV24-1
clone_size: .

cdr3_aa: CASSLGLAGVNEQFF
cdr3_nt: TGTGCCAGCAGCTTAGGACTAGCGGGAGTCAATGAGCAGTTCTTC
j_call: TRBJ2-1
d_call: TRBD2
v_call: TRBV7-9
clone_size: .

cdr3_aa: CASSLYGETQYF
cdr3_nt: TGTGCCAGCAGCTTATACGGAGAGACCCAGTACTTC
j_call: TRBJ2-5
d_call: .
v_call: TRBV7-9
clone_size: .

cdr3_aa: CAWGPGTGGNEQYF
cdr3_nt: TGTGCCTGGGGCCCCGGGACAGGGGGAAACGAGCAGTACTTC
j_call: TRBJ2-7
d_call: TRBD1
v_call: TRBV30
clone_size: .

cdr3_aa: CASSQDWSGTDTQYF
cdr3_nt: TGCGCCAGCAGCCAAGACTGGAGCGGCACAGATACGCAGTATTTT
j_call: TRBJ2-3
d_call: .
v_call: TRBV4-1
clone_size: .

cdr3_aa: CASSQTQGNYGYTF
cdr3_nt: TGTGCCAGCAGCCAAACACAGGGGAACTATGGCTACACCTTC
j_call: TRBJ1-2
d_call: TRBD1
v_call: TRBV3-1/TRBV3-2
clone_size: once

cdr3_aa: CASSATTGTEQYF
cdr3_nt: TGTGCCAGCAGCGCTACTACAGGGACCGAGCAGTACTTC
j_call: TRBJ2-7
d_call: .
v_call: TRBV14
clone_size: .

cdr3_aa: CASSQVQWTQYF
cdr3_nt: TGTGCCAGCAGCCAAGTCCAGTGGACCCAGTACTTC
j_call: TRBJ2-5
d_call: .
v_call: TRBV14
clone_size: .

cdr3_aa: CASSISGADEQFF
cdr3_nt: TGTGCCAGTAGTATAAGTGGGGCAGATGAGCAGTTCTTC
j_call: TRBJ2-1
d_call: .
v_call: TRBV19
clone_size: once

cdr3_aa: CASKFLGGSYGYTF
cdr3_nt: TGTGCCAGCAAATTTCTCGGGGGTTCCTATGGCTACACCTTC
j_call: TRBJ1-2
d_call: .
v_call: TRBV5-6
clone_size: .

cdr3_aa: CAIRREANYGYTF
cdr3_nt: TGTGCCATCCGGCGGGAGGCTAACTATGGCTACACCTTC
j_call: TRBJ1-2
d_call: .
v_call: TRBV12-3/TRBV12-4
clone_size: .

cdr3_aa: CASSEYGPTGYGYTF
cdr3_nt: TGTGCCAGCAGTGAATATGGTCCGACGGGCTATGGCTACACCTTC
j_call: TRBJ1-2
d_call: .
v_call: TRBV25-1
clone_size: few

cdr3_aa: CATSRDLVFGTATNEKLFF
cdr3_nt: TGTGCCACCAGCAGAGATCTTGTTTTTGGGACAGCAACTAATGAAAAACTGTTTTTT
j_call: TRBJ1-4
d_call: TRBD1
v_call: TRBV15
clone_size: .

cdr3_aa: CASSPSSRTGSYNEQFF
cdr3_nt: TGTGCCAGCTCACCTTCCTCCCGGACTGGAAGCTACAATGAGCAGTTCTTC
j_call: TRBJ2-1
d_call: .
v_call: TRBV18
clone_size: .

cdr3_aa: CASSASGGYYNEQFF
cdr3_nt: TGTGCCAGCAGCGCTAGCGGGGGGTATTACAATGAGCAGTTCTTC
j_call: TRBJ2-1
d_call: TRBD2
v_call: TRBV11-2
clone_size: .

cdr3_aa: CASSQEWSLRGGGAPYQETQYF
cdr3_nt: TGTGCCAGCAGCCAAGAATGGTCCCTACGGGGCGGGGGGGCCCCATATCAAGAGACCCAGTACTTC
j_call: TRBJ2-5
d_call: TRBD2
v_call: TRBV3-1/TRBV3-2
clone_size: .

cdr3_aa: CASSLDRVGAQHF
cdr3_nt: TGTGCCAGCTCACTCGACAGGGTCGGAGCCCAGCATTTT
j_call: TRBJ1-5
d_call: TRBD1
v_call: TRBV18
clone_size: .

cdr3_aa: CSVREAGLYQETQYF
cdr3_nt: TGCAGCGTTAGAGAAGCGGGACTTTACCAAGAGACCCAGTACTTC
j_call: TRBJ2-5
d_call: TRBD2
v_call: TRBV29-1
clone_size: once

cdr3_aa: CASYSYEQYF
cdr3_nt: TGTGCCTCTTATTCCTACGAGCAGTACTTC
j_call: TRBJ2-7
d_call: .
v_call: TRBV27
clone_size: .